This entry is about one TCR beta chain. Its antigen is not yet known. The input lacks base qualities; no much larger clone sits a single base away. These data come from a study of OX40 agonist ivuxolimab in advanced cancers. Broadly, across the study: The costimulatory receptor OX40 (CD134) was targeted by ivuxolimab, a fully human IgG2 agonistic monoclonal antibody. Intravenous ivuxolimab was administered to patients every 2 weeks at six dose levels: 0.01, 0.1, 0.3, 1.5, 3 and 10 mg/kg. Of the 50 to 55 patients in dose escalation, 19 had hepatocellular carcinoma, about 15 had melanoma, 9 had renal cell carcinoma and 9 had head and neck cancer. In the dose-escalation cohort, 70% to 90% of patients were male, and the mean age was 60 years with a range of 23 to 79. Patients were allowed to have had prior anti-PD-1, anti-PD-L1 or anti-CTLA-4 therapy, and 30% to 40% of the dose-escalation patients had previously received checkpoint inhibitors. Partial responses occurred in three dose-escalation patients, of whom one had hepatocellular carcinoma and two had cutaneous melanoma. The point of sequencing TCRbeta in the periphery was to test whether ivuxolimab changed TCR sequence diversity and drove clonal T-cell expansion. The paper covers the monotherapy dose-escalation part of the phase I ivuxolimab trial, which included N of about 56 patients. Overall study results and their limits: In the 0.1-3.0 mg/kg groups, partial responders were among the patients with the lowest normalized peripheral clonal expansion, particularly in CD8+ T cells. Low levels of normalized T-cell clonal expansion were also seen in some patients who did not respond. At doses from 0.1 to 3.0 mg/kg, clonal expansion was seen in both CD4+ and CD8+ blood T cells between baseline and week 6. On average, CD8+ T cells showed more expanded clones than CD4+ T cells after ivuxolimab. The antigen specificity of the peripheral T cells that underwent clonal expansion was not determined.

Per the germline V gene (reference sequence), LNHDA is the CDR1 and SQIVND is the CDR2. CDR3 length: 16 amino acids, cysteine to phenylalanine. Left in the record is the CDR3 DNA by itself, 48 bases read in frame from the first base. After removal of 6 bases from V and 4 bases from J, the junction retains 11 bases not matched to a gene. Genomic DNA was isolated from the sorted cells so that the TCRbeta CDR3 region could be sequenced. The immunoSEQ Assay was used to sequence the TCRbeta CDR3 regions. The clones in this table, taken by TCRdb from immuneACCESS, are in-frame only. Not every clone is retained; where verified, under half of the shortfall comes from an unresolved V gene, and the cause of the rest is unknown. Present in this sample are 45,000 to 55,000 clones, around 83% of which were seen just once. The top ten clonotypes cover roughly 9.6% of the sample. Patients with a history of autoimmune disease or receiving systemic immunosuppression were excluded from the trial. Peripheral blood for TCR sequencing was drawn from every dose cohort at baseline, at cycle 4 day 1 and at cycle 7 day 1. The samples were drawn from a first-in-human, open-label, multicenter phase I dose-escalation trial of ivuxolimab. The trial enrolled adults with locally advanced or metastatic head and neck squamous cell, hepatocellular, melanoma or renal cell carcinoma. CD4+ and CD8+ T cells were sorted separately from peripheral blood before TCR sequencing.

This receptor was obtained from an adult with an advanced solid tumor such as melanoma, head and neck, liver or kidney cancer. The sequenced sample was CD4+ or CD8+ T cells sorted from blood, obtained in a trial of the OX40 agonist ivuxolimab. The V and J segments used are TRBV19 and TRBJ1-4; 7 bases in the middle match TRBD1. CDR3 region: CASRIQGRLGNEKLFF. In nucleotides, the sequence is TGTGCCAGTAGAATACAGGGGAGACTTGGTAATGAAAAACTGTTTTTT.